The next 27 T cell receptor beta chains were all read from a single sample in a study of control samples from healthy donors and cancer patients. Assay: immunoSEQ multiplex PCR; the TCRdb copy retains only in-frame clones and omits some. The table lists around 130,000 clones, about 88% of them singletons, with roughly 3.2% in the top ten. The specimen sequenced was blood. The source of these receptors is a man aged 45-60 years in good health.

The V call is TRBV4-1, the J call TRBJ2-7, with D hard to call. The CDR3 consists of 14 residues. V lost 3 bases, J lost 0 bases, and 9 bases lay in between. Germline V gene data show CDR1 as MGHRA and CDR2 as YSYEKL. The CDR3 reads CASSHLASSYEQYF. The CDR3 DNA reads TGCGCCAGCAGCCACCTCGCGAGCTCCTACGAGCAGTACTTC.

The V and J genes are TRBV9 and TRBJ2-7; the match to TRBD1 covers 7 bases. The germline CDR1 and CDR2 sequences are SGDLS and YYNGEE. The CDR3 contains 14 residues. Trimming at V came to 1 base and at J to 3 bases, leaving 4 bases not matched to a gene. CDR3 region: CASSVRQGDYEQYF. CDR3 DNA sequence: TGTGCCAGCAGCGTAAGACAGGGCGACTACGAGCAGTACTTC.

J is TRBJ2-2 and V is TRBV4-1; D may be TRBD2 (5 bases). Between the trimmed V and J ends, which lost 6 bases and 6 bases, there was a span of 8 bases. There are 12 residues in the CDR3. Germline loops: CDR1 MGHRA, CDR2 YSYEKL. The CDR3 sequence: CASSPRAGELFF. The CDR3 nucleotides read TGCGCCAGCAGTCCGAGGGCCGGGGAGCTGTTTTTT.

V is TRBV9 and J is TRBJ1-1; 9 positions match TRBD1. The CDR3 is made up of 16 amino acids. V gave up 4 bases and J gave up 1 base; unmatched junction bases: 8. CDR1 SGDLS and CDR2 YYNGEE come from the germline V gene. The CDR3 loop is CASSPPDRGRNTEAFF. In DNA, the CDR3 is TGTGCCAGCAGCCCCCCGGACAGGGGTAGGAACACTGAAGCTTTCTTT. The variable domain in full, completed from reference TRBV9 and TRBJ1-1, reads DSGVTQTPKHLITATGQRVTLRCSPRSGDLSVYWYQQSLDQGLQFLIQYYNGEERAKGNILERFSAQQFPDLHSELNLSSLELGDSALYFCASSPPDRGRNTEAFFGQGTRLTVV.

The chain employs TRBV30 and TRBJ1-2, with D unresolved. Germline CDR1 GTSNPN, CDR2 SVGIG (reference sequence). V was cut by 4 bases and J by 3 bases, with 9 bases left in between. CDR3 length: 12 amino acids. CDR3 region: CAWKPDYYGYTF. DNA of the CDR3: TGTGCCTGGAAGCCGGACTACTATGGCTACACCTTC.

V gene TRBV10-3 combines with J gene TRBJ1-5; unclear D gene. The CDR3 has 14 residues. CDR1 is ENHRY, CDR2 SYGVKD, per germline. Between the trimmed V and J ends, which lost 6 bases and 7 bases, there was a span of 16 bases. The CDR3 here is CAISGAEGGQPQHF. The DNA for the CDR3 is TGTGCCATCAGCGGCGCGGAGGGCGGACAGCCCCAGCATTTT.

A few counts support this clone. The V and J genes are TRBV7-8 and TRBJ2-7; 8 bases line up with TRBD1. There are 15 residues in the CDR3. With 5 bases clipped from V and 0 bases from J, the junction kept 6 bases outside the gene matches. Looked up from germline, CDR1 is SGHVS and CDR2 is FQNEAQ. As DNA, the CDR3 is TGTGCCAGCAGCCCACGACAGGGGCCCTCCTACGAGCAGTACTTC. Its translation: CASSPRQGPSYEQYF.

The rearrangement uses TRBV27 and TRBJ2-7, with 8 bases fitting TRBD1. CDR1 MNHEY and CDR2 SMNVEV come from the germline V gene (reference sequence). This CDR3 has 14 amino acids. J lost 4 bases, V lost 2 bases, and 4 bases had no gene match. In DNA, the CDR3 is TGTGCCAGCAGTTTAATGGACAGGGTGTACGAGCAGTACTTC. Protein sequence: CASSLMDRVYEQYF.

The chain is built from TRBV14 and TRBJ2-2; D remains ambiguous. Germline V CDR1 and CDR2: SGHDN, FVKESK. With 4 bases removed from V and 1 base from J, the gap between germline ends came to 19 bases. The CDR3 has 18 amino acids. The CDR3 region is CASSPMSLFTGNTGELFF. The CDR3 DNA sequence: TGTGCCAGCAGCCCCATGTCCCTTTTTACGGGGAACACCGGGGAGCTGTTTTTT.

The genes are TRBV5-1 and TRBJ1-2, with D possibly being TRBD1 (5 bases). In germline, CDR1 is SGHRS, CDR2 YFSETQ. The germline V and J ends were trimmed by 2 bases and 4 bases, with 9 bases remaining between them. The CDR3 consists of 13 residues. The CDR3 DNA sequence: TGCGCCAGCAGCTTTGGAGGGGCCTATGGCTACACCTTC. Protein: CASSFGGAYGYTF.

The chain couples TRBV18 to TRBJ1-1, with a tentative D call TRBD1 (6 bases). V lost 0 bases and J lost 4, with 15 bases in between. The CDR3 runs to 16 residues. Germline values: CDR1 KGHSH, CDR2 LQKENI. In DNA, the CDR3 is TGTGCCAGCTCACCACCGGCAGGGGATAGTGGCACTGAAGCTTTCTTT. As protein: CASSPPAGDSGTEAFF.

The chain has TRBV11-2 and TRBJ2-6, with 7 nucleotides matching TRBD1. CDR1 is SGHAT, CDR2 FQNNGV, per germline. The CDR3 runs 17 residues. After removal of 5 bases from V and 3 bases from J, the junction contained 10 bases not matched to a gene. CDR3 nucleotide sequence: TGTGCCAGCAGCCCCTCAGAGGGGGCGCTTGGGGCCAACGTCCTGACTTTC. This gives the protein CASSPSEGALGANVLTF. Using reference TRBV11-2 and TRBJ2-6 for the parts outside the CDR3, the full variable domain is EAGVAQSPRYKIIEKRQSVAFWCNPISGHATLYWYQQILGQGPKLLIQFQNNGVVDDSQLPKDRFSAERLKGVDSTLKIQPAKLEDSAVYLCASSPSEGALGANVLTFGAGSRLTVL.

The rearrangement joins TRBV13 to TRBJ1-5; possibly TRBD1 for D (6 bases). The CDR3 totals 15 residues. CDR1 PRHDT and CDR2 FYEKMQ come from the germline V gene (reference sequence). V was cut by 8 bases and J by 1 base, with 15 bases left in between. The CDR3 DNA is TGTGCCAGCGCGTTGGGGGGCGCGAGCAATCAGCCCCAGCATTTT. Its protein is CASALGGASNQPQHF.

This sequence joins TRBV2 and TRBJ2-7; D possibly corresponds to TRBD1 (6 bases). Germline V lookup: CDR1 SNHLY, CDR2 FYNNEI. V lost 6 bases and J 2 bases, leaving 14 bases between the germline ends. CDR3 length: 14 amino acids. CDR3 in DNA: TGTGCCAGCAGAGCCGGGACAAACCCCTACGAGCAGTACTTC. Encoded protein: CASRAGTNPYEQYF.

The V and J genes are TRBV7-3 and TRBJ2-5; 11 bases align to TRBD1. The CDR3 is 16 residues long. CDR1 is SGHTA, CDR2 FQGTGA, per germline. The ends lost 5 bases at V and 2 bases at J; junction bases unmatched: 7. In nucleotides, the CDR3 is TGTGCCAGCAGCCAAAGGACAGGGGGCTTGCAAGAGACCCAGTACTTC. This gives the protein CASSQRTGGLQETQYF.

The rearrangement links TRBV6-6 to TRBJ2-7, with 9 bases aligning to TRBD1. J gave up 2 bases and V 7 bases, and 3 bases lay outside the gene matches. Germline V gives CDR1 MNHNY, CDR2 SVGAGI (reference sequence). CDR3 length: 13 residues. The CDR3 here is CASKGQGPYEQYF. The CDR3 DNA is TGTGCCAGCAAGGGACAGGGACCCTACGAGCAGTACTTC.

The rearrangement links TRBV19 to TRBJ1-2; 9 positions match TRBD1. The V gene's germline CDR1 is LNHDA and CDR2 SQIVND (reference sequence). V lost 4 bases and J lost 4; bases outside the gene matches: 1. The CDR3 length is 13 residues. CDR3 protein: CASSTQGAYGYTF. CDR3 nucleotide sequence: TGTGCCAGTAGTACACAGGGGGCCTATGGCTACACCTTC.

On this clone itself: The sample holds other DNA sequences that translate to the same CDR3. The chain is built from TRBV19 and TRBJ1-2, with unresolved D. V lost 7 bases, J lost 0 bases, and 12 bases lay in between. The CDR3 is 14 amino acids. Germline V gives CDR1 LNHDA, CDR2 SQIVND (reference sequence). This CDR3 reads CASTPQGSNYGYTF. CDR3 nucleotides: TGTGCCAGTACTCCGCAAGGGTCTAACTATGGCTACACCTTC.

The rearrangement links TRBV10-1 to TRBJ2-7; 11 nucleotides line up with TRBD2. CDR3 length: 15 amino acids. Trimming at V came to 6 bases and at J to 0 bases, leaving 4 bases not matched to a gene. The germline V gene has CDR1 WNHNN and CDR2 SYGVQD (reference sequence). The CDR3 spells CASSELAGGSYEQYF. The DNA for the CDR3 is TGCGCCAGCAGCGAGCTAGCGGGGGGCTCCTACGAGCAGTACTTC.

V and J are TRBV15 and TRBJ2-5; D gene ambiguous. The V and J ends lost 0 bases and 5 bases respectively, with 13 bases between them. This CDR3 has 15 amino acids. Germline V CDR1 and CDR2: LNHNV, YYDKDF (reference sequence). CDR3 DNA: TGTGCCACCAGCAGAGATCAAGGGTTCGGGGAGACCCAGTACTTC. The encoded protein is CATSRDQGFGETQYF.

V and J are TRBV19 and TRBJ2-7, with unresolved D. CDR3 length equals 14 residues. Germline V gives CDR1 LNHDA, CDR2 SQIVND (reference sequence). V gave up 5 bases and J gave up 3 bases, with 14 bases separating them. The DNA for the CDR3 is TGTGCCAGTAGTTTCCGTTTAGGGAACTACGAGCAGTACTTC. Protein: CASSFRLGNYEQYF. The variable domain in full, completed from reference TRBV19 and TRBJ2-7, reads DGGITQSPKYLFRKEGQNVTLSCEQNLNHDAMYWYRQDPGQGLRLIYYSQIVNDFQKGDIAEGYSVSREKKESFPLTVTSAQKNPTAFYLCASSFRLGNYEQYFGPGTRLTVT.

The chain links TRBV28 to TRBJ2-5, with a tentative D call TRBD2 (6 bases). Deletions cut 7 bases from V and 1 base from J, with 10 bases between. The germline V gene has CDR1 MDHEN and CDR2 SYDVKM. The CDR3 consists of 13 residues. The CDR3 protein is CASTPGLQETQYF. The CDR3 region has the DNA TGTGCCAGCACCCCGGGACTCCAAGAGACCCAGTACTTC.

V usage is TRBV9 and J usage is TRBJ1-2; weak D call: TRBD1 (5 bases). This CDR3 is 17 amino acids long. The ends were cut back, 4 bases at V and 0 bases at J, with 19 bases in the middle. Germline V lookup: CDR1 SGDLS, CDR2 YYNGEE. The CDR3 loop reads CASSPDGGRSSNYGYTF. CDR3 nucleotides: TGTGCCAGCAGCCCAGACGGGGGTCGTTCCTCTAACTATGGCTACACCTTC.

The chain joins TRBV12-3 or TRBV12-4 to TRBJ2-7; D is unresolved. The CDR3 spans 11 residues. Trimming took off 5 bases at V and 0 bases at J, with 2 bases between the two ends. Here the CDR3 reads CASSHSYEQYF. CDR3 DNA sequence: TGTGCCAGCAGTCACTCCTACGAGCAGTACTTC.

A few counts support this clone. CDR3 DNA sequence: TGTGCCTGGACAGGGGGCTTCGATGGCTACACCTTC. This encodes CAWTGGFDGYTF. The rearrangement joins TRBV30 to TRBJ1-2; 8 nucleotides line up with TRBD1. V trimming: 4 bases; J trimming: 6 bases; junction bases outside the gene matches: 4. The CDR3 length is 12 residues. CDR1 is GTSNPN, CDR2 SVGIG, per germline (reference sequence). Full variable domain (rest looked up from reference TRBV30 and TRBJ1-2): SQTIHQWPATLVQPVGSPLSLECTVEGTSNPNLYWYRQAAGRGLQLLFYSVGIGQISSEVPQNLSASRPQDRQFILSSKKLLLSDSGFYLCAWTGGFDGYTFGSGTRLTVV.

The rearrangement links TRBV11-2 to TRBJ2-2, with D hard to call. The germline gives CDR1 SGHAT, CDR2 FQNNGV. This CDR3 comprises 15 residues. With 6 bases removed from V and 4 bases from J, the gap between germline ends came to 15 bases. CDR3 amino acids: CASSLRPGSTGELFF. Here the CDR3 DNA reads TGTGCCAGCAGTTTAAGGCCAGGTAGCACCGGGGAGCTGTTTTTT. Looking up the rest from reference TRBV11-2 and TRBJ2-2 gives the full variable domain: EAGVAQSPRYKIIEKRQSVAFWCNPISGHATLYWYQQILGQGPKLLIQFQNNGVVDDSQLPKDRFSAERLKGVDSTLKIQPAKLEDSAVYLCASSLRPGSTGELFFGEGSRLTVL.

CDR3 nucleotide sequence: TGTGCCATCAGTTCGTCCGGGGGTCGGACCGGGGAGCTGTTTTTT. Its translation: CAISSSGGRTGELFF. This sequence joins TRBV10-3 and TRBJ2-2; D possibly corresponds to TRBD2 (6 bases). Germline values: CDR1 ENHRY, CDR2 SYGVKD. This CDR3 is built from 15 residues. The V and J ends lost 5 bases and 5 bases respectively, with 15 bases between them.